These 9 T cell receptor beta chains were all obtained from the same sample, sequenced in a study of blood T cell repertoires in COVID-19. The table came from immunoSEQ multiplex PCR; TCRdb's copy has only in-frame clones and leaves some out. The sample consists of about 220,000 clones, around four fifths of them appearing once. What was sequenced was peripheral blood. All receptors come from a woman aged 40 to 49 with active or convalescent COVID-19.

The chain uses TRBV15 and TRBJ2-1; 7 bases align to TRBD2. V trimming: 1 base; J trimming: 2 bases; junction bases outside the gene matches: 5. The germline V gene encodes CDR1 LNHNV and CDR2 YYDKDF (reference sequence). The CDR3 spans 16 residues. The CDR3: CATSRAYGRPYNEQFF. CDR3 DNA sequence: TGTGCCACCAGCAGAGCTTACGGGAGGCCCTACAATGAGCAGTTCTTC.

This sequence joins TRBV27 and TRBJ1-6, with 8 positions matching TRBD1. The CDR3 totals 14 residues. Trimming cost V 4 bases and J 7 bases; bases outside gene matches: 3. CDR1 and CDR2 (germline): MNHEY, SMNVEV (reference sequence). Written as DNA, the CDR3 is TGTGCCAGCAGTTATACAGGGGGGAATTCACCCCTCCACTTT. Encoded protein: CASSYTGGNSPLHF.

The rearrangement links TRBV7-3 to TRBJ2-2; 10 nucleotides match TRBD1. Germline V gene lookup returns CDR1 SGHTA and CDR2 FQGTGA. CDR3 length: 16 amino acids. The trim removed 5 bases at V and 2 bases at J, leaving 5 bases unmatched. CDR3 sequence reads: CASSPGTGANTGELFF. The CDR3 region has the DNA TGTGCCAGCAGCCCGGGGACAGGGGCTAACACCGGGGAGCTGTTTTTT. Together with reference TRBV7-3 and TRBJ2-2, the CDR3 gives the full variable domain: GAGVSQTPSNKVTEKGKYVELRCDPISGHTALYWYRQSLGQGPEFLIYFQGTGAADDSGLPNDRFFAVRPEGSVSTLKIQRTERGDSAVYLCASSPGTGANTGELFFGEGSRLTVL.

This clone was counted once. Additional DNA sequences in this sample encode the identical CDR3. The V gene is TRBV2, the J gene TRBJ2-7, with 7 bases fitting TRBD1. The ends lost 9 bases at V and 4 bases at J; junction bases unmatched: 6. This CDR3 has 12 amino acids. CDR1 SNHLY and CDR2 FYNNEI come from the germline V gene. In DNA form, the CDR3 reads TGTGCCAGTAGAGACAGGGTATACGAGCAGTACTTC. Encoded protein: CASRDRVYEQYF.

The chain carries TRBV9 and TRBJ2-3, with D tentatively TRBD2 (6 bases). The CDR3 is 15 amino acids. V gave up 4 bases and J gave up 0 bases, with 12 bases separating them. Germline CDR1 and CDR2: SGDLS and YYNGEE. The DNA of the CDR3 is TGTGCCAGCAGCCCCGGGAGCCCGAGCACAGATACGCAGTATTTT. Translation gives CASSPGSPSTDTQYF. Together with reference TRBV9 and TRBJ2-3, the CDR3 gives the full variable domain: DSGVTQTPKHLITATGQRVTLRCSPRSGDLSVYWYQQSLDQGLQFLIQYYNGEERAKGNILERFSAQQFPDLHSELNLSSLELGDSALYFCASSPGSPSTDTQYFGPGTRLTVL.

This clone came up once. This chain joins TRBV19 and TRBJ1-3, with 9 bases identical to TRBD1. The CDR3 runs to 16 residues. CDR1 is LNHDA and CDR2 is SQIVND in the germline V gene (reference sequence). With V trimmed by 3 bases and J by 0 bases, 3 bases remained unmatched. For the CDR3, the DNA is TGTGCCAGTAGTATCGTGGACAGGGGCTCTGGAAACACCATATATTTT. It specifies CASSIVDRGSGNTIYF.

The rearrangement joins TRBV30 to TRBJ2-1, with 7 bases lining up with TRBD1. The CDR3 runs 14 residues. V dropped 3 bases and J dropped 4; count of bases not matched to a gene: 6. The V gene's germline CDR1 is GTSNPN and CDR2 SVGIG (reference sequence). The CDR3 loop is CAWRRGPEYNEQFF. The CDR3, as DNA: TGTGCCTGGAGGAGGGGGCCGGAATACAATGAGCAGTTCTTC.

The genes are TRBV19 and TRBJ1-1, with a weak D call TRBD1 (5 bases). Germline loops: CDR1 LNHDA, CDR2 SQIVND (reference sequence). V was pared by 9 bases and J by 1 base, with 18 bases between. The CDR3 is made up of 15 amino acids. The CDR3 coding sequence is TGTGCCAGCAACCCGGTGGAGGGGCCGAACACTGAAGCTTTCTTT. Amino acids: CASNPVEGPNTEAFF. Based on the CDR3 plus reference TRBV19 and TRBJ1-1, the full variable domain is DGGITQSPKYLFRKEGQNVTLSCEQNLNHDAMYWYRQDPGQGLRLIYYSQIVNDFQKGDIAEGYSVSREKKESFPLTVTSAQKNPTAFYLCASNPVEGPNTEAFFGQGTRLTVV.

The V call is TRBV3-1 (or the pseudogene TRBV3-2), the J call TRBJ1-2, with a weak D call TRBD1 (5 bases). Trimming removed 2 bases from V and 2 bases from J, with 15 bases in between. CDR1 is LGHDT, CDR2 YNNKEL, per germline (reference sequence). CDR3 size: 16 residues. The DNA of the CDR3 is TGTGCCAGCAGCCAAAGTCTCTCGGAGGGGAACTATGGCTACACCTTC. Protein product: CASSQSLSEGNYGYTF.